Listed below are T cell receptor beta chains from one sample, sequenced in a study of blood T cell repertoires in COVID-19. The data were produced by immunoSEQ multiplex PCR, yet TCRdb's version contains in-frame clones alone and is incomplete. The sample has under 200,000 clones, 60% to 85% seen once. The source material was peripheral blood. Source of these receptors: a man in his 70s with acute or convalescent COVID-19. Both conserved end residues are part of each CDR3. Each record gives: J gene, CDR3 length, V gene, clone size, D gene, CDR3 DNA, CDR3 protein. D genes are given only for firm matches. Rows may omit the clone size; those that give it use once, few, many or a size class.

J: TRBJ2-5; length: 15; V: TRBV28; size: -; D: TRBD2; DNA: TGTGCCAGCAGTTTTTCCGGGACTAGCACCGAGACCCAGTACTTC; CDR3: CASSFSGTSTETQYF
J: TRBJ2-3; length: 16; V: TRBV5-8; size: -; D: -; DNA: TGTGCCAGCAGCTTGGAAATCAGGGGTGGCACAGATACGCAGTATTTT; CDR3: CASSLEIRGGTDTQYF
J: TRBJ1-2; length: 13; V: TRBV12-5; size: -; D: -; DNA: TGTGCTAGTGGGGGGGCTGCTAACTATGGCTACACCTTC; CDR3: CASGGAANYGYTF
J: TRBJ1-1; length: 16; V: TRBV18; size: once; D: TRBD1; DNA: TGTGCCAGCTCACCACGGTCACAGGGGGAGGGCACTGAAGCTTTCTTT; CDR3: CASSPRSQGEGTEAFF
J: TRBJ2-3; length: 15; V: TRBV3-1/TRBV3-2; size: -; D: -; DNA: TGTGCCAGCAGCCTTGCGCAGGGGTCGTTGGATACGCAGTATTTT; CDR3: CASSLAQGSLDTQYF
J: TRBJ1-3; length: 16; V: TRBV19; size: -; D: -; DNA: TGTGCCAGTACCCCCACATTAGGGGTAAGAGGAAACACCATATATTTT; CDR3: CASTPTLGVRGNTIYF
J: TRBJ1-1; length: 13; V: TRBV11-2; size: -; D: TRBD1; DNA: TGTGCCAGCAGCTCGACAGGGGTTACTGAAGCTTTCTTT; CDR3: CASSSTGVTEAFF
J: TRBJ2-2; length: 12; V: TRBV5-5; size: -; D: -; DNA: TGTGCCAGCAGCTTGGCGGTCGGGGAGCTGTTTTTT; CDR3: CASSLAVGELFF
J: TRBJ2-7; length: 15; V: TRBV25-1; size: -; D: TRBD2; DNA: TGTGCCAGCAGTGACGGTAGCGGGGGGGCCTACGAGCAGTACTTC; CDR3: CASSDGSGGAYEQYF
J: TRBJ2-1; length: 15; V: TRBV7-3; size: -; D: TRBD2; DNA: TGTGCCAGCAGCTTCCCTGGGACTAGCGTGGATGAGCAGTTCTTC; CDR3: CASSFPGTSVDEQFF
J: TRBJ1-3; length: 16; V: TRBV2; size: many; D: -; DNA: TGTGCCAGCAGGGGGGGGACCGCGAGCTCTGGAAACACCATATATTTT; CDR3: CASRGGTASSGNTIYF
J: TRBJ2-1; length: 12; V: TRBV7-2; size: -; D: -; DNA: TGTGCCAGCGGGGTAACTAGCAATGAGCAGTTCTTC; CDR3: CASGVTSNEQFF
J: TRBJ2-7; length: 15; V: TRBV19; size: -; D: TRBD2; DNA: TGTGCCAGTAGTATCCTCAGCGGGGGGGCCTACGAGCAGTACTTC; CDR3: CASSILSGGAYEQYF
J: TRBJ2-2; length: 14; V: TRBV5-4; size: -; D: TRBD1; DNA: TGTGCCACCGCGGACAGGGGGAGAAGCGGGGAGCTGTTTTTT; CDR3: CATADRGRSGELFF
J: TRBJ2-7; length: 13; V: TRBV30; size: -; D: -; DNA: TGTGCCTGGAAAGGGGTCGGCAGGCCCACGCGGTTTTTC; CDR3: CAWKGVGRPTRFF
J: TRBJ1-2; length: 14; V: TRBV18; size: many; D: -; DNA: TGTGCCAGCTCACCACCTTCAGGCCACTATGGCTACACCTTC; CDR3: CASSPPSGHYGYTF
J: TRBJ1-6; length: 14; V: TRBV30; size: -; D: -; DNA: TGTGCCTGGAGTGTACAGACCGCGGGATCACCCCTCCACTTT; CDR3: CAWSVQTAGSPLHF
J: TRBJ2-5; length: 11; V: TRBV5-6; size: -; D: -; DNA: TGTGCCAGCAGCTTTAGCGAGACCCAGTACTTC; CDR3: CASSFSETQYF
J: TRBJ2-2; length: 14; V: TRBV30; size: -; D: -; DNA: TGTGCCTGGAGTGGCCGTGTTAGAGCCGGGGAGCTGTTTTTT; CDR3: CAWSGRVRAGELFF
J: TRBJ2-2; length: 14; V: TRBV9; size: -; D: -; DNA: TGTGCCAGCAGCGTAATACCAGGGGCCGGGGAGCTGTTTTTT; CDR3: CASSVIPGAGELFF
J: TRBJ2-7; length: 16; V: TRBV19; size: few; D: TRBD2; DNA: TGTGCCAGTAGTTTTATCCAGCGGGAGGACTCCTACGAGCAGTACTTC; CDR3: CASSFIQREDSYEQYF
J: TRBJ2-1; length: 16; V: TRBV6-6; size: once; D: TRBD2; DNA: TGTGCCAGCAGTTCTCAGCGGGAGGGGGGCTACAGTGAGCAGTTCTTC; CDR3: CASSSQREGGYSEQFF
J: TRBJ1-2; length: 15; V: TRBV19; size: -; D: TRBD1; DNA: TGTGCCAGTAGGCATGGACAGGGAGTGGGGTATGGCTACACCTTC; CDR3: CASRHGQGVGYGYTF
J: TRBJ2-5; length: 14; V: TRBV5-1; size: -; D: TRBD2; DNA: TGCGCCAGCAGCGCAAGCGGGGGGGAAGAGACCCAGTACTTC; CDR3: CASSASGGEETQYF
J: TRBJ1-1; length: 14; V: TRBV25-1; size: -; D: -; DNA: TGTGCCAGCGCAAACAGCGGACTGAACACTGAAGCTTTCTTT; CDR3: CASANSGLNTEAFF
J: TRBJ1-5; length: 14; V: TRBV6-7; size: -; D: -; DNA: TGTGCCAGCAGTTTCACAAGTAGCAATCAGCCCCAGCATTTT; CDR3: CASSFTSSNQPQHF
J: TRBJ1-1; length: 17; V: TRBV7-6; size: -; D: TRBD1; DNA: TGTGCCAGCAGCTTAGAACCGACAGGGGGACGAAGCACTGAAGCTTTCTTT; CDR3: CASSLEPTGGRSTEAFF
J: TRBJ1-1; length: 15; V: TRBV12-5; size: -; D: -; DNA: TGTGCTAGTGGTTTGGCCGTGGGCAGCCACACTGAAGCTTTCTTT; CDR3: CASGLAVGSHTEAFF
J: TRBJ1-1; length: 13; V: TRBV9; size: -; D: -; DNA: TGTGCCAGCAGCGTTGCGGTGAACACTGAAGCTTTCTTT; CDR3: CASSVAVNTEAFF
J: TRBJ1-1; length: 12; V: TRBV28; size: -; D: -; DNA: TGTGCCAGCAGTTCACAGCAGCATCGTGCTTTCTTT; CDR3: CASSSQQHRAFF
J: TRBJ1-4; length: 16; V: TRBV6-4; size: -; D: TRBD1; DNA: TGTGCCAGCACCGTGGACAGGGGGCTGACTAATGAAAAACTGTTTTTT; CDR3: CASTVDRGLTNEKLFF
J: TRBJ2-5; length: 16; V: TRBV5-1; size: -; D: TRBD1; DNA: TGCGCCAGCAGCTTGGCGCCGGGACAGGGGAAAGAGACCCAGTACTTC; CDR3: CASSLAPGQGKETQYF
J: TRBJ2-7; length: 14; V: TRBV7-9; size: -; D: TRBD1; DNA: TGTGCCAGCAGCCCACGGACAGGGGCCTACGAGCAGTACTTC; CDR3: CASSPRTGAYEQYF
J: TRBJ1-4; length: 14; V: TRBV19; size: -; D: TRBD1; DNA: TGTGCCAGTAGGGACAGGGGGCCAAGTGAAAAACTGTTTTTT; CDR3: CASRDRGPSEKLFF
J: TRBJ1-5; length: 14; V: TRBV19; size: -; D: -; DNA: TGTGCCAGTAGTAGGACAGTCGACAATCAGCCCCAGCATTTT; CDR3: CASSRTVDNQPQHF
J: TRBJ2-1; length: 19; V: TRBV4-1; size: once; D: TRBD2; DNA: TGCGCCAGCAGCCAAGCTACTAGCGGGGGGGAGAGCTCCTACAATGAGCAGTTCTTC; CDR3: CASSQATSGGESSYNEQFF
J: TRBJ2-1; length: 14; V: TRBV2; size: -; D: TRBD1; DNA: TGTGCCAGCAGTGGGCGGGACAGGGTTAATGAGCAGTTCTTC; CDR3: CASSGRDRVNEQFF
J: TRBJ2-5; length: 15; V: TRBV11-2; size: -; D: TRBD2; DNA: TGTGCCAGCAGCTTGGGGGGGACCCGTGGGGAGACCCAGTACTTC; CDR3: CASSLGGTRGETQYF
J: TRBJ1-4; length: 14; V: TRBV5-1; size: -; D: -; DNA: TGCGCCAGCAGCTTGGGTCAGGTTAATGAAAAACTGTTTTTT; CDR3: CASSLGQVNEKLFF
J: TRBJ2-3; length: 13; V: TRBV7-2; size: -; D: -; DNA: TGTGCCAGCAGCACCGTAGCTGGAGATACGCAGTATTTT; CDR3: CASSTVAGDTQYF
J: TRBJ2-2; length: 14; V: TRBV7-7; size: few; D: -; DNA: TGTGCTAGCAGCCCTACTTCAGGCACCGGGGAGCTGTTTTTT; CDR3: CASSPTSGTGELFF
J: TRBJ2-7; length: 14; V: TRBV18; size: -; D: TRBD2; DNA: TGTGCCAGCTCACAAACTAGCGGTACCTACGAGCAGTACTTC; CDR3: CASSQTSGTYEQYF
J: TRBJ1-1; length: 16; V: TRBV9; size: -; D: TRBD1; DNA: TGTGCCAGCAGCGTATCAGGACAGGGACAGAACACTGAAGCTTTCTTT; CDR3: CASSVSGQGQNTEAFF